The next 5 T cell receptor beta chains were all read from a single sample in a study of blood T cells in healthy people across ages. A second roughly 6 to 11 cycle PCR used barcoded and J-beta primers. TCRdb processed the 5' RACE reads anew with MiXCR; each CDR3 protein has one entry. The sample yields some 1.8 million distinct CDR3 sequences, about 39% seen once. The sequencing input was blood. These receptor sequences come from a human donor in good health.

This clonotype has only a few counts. The CDR3 sequence: CSAPGGVNGGSEKLFF. CDR3 sequence (DNA): TGCAGTGCCCCTGGAGGCGTGAACGGTGGGAGTGAAAAACTGTTTTTT. The chain joins TRBV20-1 to TRBJ1-4; D unclear. Deletions cut 6 bases from V and 7 bases from J, with 24 bases between. Germline-derived CDR1 and CDR2 are DFQATT and SNEGSKA (reference sequence). The CDR3 has 16 amino acids.

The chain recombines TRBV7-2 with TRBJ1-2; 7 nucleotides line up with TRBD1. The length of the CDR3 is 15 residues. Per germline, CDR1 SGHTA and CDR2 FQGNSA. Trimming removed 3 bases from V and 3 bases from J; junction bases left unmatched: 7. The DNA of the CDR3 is TGTGCCAGCAGCTTGGGACAGAGCGTCTACTATGGCTACACCTTC. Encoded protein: CASSLGQSVYYGYTF.

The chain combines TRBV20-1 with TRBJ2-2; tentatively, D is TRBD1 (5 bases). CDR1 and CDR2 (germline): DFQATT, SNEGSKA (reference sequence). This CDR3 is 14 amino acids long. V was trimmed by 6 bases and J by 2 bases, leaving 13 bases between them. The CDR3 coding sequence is TGCAGTGCCCGGCAGGGTTTCAACACCGGGGAGCTGTTTTTT. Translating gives CSARQGFNTGELFF.

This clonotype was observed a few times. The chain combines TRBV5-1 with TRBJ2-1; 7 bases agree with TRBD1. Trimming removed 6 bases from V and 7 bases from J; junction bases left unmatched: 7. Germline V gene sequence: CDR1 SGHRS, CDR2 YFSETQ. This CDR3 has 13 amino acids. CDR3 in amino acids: CASTMTGRNEQFF. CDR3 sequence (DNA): TGCGCCAGCACCATGACAGGGCGAAATGAGCAGTTCTTC.

DNA for the CDR3: TGCAGTGCTAGAGACATTTGGGGGACAGAGTATGGCTACACCTTC. This translates into CSARDIWGTEYGYTF. V usage is TRBV20-1 and J usage is TRBJ1-2, with 7 bases lining up with TRBD1. J was trimmed by 5 bases and V by 0 bases; bases with no gene match: 9. The CDR3 length is 15 residues. CDR1 DFQATT and CDR2 SNEGSKA come from the germline V gene (reference sequence).